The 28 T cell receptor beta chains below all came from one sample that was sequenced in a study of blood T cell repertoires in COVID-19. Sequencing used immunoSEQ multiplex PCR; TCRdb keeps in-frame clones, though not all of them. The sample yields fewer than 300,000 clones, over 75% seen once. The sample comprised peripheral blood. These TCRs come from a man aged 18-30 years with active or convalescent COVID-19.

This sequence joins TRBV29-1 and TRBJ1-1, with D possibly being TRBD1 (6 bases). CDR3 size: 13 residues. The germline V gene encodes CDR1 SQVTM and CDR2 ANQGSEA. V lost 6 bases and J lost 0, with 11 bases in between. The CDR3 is CSVNRDLNTEAFF. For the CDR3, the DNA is TGCAGCGTGAACAGGGATTTGAACACTGAAGCTTTCTTT.

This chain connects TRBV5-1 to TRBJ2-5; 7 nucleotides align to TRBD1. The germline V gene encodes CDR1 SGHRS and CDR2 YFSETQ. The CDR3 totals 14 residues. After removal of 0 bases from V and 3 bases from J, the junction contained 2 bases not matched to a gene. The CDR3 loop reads CASSLDRGEETQYF. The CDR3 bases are TGCGCCAGCAGCTTGGACAGGGGAGAAGAGACCCAGTACTTC.

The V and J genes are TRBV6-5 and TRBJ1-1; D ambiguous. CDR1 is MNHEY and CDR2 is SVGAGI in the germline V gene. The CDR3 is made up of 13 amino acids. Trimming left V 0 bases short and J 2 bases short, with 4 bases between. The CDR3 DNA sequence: TGTGCCAGCAGTTACTCGTCTAACACTGAAGCTTTCTTT. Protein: CASSYSSNTEAFF.

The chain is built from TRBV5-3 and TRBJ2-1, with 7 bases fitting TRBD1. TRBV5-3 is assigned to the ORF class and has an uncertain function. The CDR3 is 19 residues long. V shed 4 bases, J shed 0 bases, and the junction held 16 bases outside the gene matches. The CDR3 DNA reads TGTGCCAGAAGCACGACAGGGATGTGGGTTTTGTGCTCCTACAATGAGCAGTTCTTC. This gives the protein CARSTTGMWVLCSYNEQFF.

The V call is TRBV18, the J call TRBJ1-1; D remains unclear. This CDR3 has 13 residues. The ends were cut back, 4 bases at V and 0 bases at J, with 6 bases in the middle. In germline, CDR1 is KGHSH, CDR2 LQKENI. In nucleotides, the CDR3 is TGTGCCAGCTCACTTGACTTGAACACTGAAGCTTTCTTT. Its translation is CASSLDLNTEAFF.

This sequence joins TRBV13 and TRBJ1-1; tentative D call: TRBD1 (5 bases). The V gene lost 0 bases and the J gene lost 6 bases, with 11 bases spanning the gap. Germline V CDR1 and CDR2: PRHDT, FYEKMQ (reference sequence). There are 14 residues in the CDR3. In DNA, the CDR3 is TGTGCCAGCAGCTTAGGCGTAGGGGTGCCTGAAGCTTTCTTT. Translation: CASSLGVGVPEAFF.

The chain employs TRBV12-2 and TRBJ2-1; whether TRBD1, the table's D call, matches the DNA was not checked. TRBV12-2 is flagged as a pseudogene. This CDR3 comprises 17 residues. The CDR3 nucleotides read TGTGCAAGTCGCTTAAACTACAGGGGGCTATCCTACAATGAGCAGTTCTTC. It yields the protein CASRLNYRGLSYNEQFF.

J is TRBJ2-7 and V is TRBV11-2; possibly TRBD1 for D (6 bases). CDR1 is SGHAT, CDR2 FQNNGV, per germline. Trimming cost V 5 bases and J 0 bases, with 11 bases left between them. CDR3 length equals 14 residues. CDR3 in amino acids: CASSQGHSSYEQYF. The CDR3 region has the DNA TGTGCCAGCAGCCAGGGACACTCCTCCTACGAGCAGTACTTC.

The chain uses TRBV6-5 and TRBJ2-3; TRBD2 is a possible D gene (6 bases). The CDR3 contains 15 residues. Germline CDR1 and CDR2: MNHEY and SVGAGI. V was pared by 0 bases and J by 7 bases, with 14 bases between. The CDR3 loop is CASSYSTSSANTQYF. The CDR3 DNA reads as TGTGCCAGCAGTTACTCGACTAGTAGCGCAAATACGCAGTATTTT.

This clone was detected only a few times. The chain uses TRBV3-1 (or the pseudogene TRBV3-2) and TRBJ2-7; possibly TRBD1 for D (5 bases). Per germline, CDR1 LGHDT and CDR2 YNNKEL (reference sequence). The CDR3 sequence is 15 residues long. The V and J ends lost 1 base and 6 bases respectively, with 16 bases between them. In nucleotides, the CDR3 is TGTGCCAGCAGCCAAGGGGTGGGGCGCTGGTCCGAGCAGTACTTC. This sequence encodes CASSQGVGRWSEQYF.

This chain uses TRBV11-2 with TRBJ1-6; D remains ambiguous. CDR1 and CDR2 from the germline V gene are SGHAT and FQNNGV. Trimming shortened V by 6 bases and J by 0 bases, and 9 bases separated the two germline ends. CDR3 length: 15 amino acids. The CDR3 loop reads CASRYKSSYNSPLHF. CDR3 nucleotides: TGTGCCAGCAGGTATAAGAGCTCCTATAATTCACCCCTCCACTTT.

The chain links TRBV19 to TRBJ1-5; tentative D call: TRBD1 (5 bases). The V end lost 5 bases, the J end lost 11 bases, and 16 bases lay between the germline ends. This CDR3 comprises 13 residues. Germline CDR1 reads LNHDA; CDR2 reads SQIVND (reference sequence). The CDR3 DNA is TGTGCCAGTAGTCCTGACGGGACTACAGCCCAGCATTTT. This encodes CASSPDGTTAQHF. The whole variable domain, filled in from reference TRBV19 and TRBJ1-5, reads DGGITQSPKYLFRKEGQNVTLSCEQNLNHDAMYWYRQDPGQGLRLIYYSQIVNDFQKGDIAEGYSVSREKKESFPLTVTSAQKNPTAFYLCASSPDGTTAQHFGDGTRLSIL.

The chain's CDR3 is CASSPGTGGYYGYTF. The CDR3 region has the DNA TGTGCCAGCAGCCCTGGGACAGGGGGTTATTATGGCTACACCTTC. V gene TRBV5-6 combines with J gene TRBJ1-2, with TRBD1 matching over 11 bases. The germline CDR1 and CDR2 sequences are SGHDT and YYEEEE. The CDR3 consists of 15 residues. V lost 4 bases to trimming and J lost 5 bases; unmatched junction nucleotides: 7.

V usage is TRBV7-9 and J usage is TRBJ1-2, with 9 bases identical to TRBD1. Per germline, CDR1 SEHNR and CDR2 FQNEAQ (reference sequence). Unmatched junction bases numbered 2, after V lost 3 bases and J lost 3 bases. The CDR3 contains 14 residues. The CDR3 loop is CASSFDRGDYGYTF. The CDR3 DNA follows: TGTGCCAGCAGCTTCGACAGGGGGGACTATGGCTACACCTTC.

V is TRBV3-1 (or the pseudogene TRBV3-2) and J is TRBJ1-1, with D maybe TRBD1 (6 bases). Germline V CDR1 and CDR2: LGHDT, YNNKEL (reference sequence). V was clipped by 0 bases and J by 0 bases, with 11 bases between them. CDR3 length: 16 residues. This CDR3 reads CASSQEQGNMNTEAFF. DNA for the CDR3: TGTGCCAGCAGCCAAGAGCAGGGGAACATGAACACTGAAGCTTTCTTT.

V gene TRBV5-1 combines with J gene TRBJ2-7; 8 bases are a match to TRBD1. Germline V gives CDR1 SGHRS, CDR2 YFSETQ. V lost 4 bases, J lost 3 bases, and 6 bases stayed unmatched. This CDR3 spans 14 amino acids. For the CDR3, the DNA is TGCGCCAGCAGCCCGTGGACAGGGCACTACGAGCAGTACTTC. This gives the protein CASSPWTGHYEQYF.

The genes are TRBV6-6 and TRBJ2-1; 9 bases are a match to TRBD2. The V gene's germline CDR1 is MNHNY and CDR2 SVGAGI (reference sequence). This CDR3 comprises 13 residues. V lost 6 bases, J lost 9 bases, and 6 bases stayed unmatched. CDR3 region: CASRGAGGFEQFF. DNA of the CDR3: TGTGCCAGCAGGGGAGCGGGGGGATTTGAGCAGTTCTTC.

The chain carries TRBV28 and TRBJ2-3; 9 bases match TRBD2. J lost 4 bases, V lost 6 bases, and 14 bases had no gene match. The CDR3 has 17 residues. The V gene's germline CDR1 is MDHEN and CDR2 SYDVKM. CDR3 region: CASRQRGAGGVADTQYF. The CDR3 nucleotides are TGTGCCAGCAGGCAGAGAGGGGCGGGGGGGGTAGCAGATACGCAGTATTTT. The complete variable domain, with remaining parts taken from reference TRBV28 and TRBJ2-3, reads DVKVTQSSRYLVKRTGEKVFLECVQDMDHENMFWYRQDPGLGLRLIYFSYDVKMKEKGDIPEGYSVSREKKERFSLILESASTNQTSMYLCASRQRGAGGVADTQYFGPGTRLTVL.

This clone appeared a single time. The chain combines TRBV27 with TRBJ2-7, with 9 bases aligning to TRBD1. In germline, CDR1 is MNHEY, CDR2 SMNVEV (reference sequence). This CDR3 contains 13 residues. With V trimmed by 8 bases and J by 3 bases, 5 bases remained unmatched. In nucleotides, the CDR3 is TGTGCCAGCGCCCGGGACAGGGACTACGAGCAGTACTTC. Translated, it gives CASARDRDYEQYF.

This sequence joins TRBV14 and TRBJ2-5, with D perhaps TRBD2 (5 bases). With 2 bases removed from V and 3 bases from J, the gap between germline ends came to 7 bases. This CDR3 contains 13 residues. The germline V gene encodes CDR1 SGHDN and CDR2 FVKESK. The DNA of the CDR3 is TGTGCCAGCAGCCAATGGGGAGAAGAGACCCAGTACTTC. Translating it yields CASSQWGEETQYF.

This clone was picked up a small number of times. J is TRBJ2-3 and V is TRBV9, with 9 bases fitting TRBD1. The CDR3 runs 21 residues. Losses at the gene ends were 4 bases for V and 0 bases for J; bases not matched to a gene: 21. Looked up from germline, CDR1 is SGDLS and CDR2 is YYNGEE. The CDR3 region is CASSRTPTGTGYDKSTDTQYF. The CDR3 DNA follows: TGTGCCAGCAGCCGAACCCCTACCGGGACAGGGTATGACAAGAGCACAGATACGCAGTATTTT.

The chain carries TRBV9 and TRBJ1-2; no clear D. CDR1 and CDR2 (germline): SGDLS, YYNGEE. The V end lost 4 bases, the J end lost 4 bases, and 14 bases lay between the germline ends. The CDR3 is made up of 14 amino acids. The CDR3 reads CASSLGWRTYGYTF. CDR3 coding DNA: TGTGCCAGCAGCCTCGGCTGGAGAACCTATGGCTACACCTTC.

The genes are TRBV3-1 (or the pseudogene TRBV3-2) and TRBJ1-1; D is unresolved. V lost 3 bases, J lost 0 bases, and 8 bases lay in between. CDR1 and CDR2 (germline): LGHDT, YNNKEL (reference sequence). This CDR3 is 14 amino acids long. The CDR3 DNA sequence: TGTGCCAGCAGCCATGTTCGTATGAACACTGAAGCTTTCTTT. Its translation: CASSHVRMNTEAFF.

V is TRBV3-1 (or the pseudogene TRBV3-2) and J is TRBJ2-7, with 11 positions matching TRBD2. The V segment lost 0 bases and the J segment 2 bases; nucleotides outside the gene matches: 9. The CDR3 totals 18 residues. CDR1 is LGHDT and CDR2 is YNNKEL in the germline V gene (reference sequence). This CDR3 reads CASSQDPSGGLNAYEQYF. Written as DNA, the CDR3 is TGTGCCAGCAGCCAAGATCCTAGCGGGGGGCTAAACGCCTACGAGCAGTACTTC.

The CDR3 reads CASSFNRDYTDTQYF. The CDR3 coding sequence is TGTGCCAGCAGCTTTAACCGGGATTACACAGATACGCAGTATTTT. The rearrangement links TRBV11-2 to TRBJ2-3; D perhaps matches TRBD2 (5 bases). CDR3 length: 15 amino acids. V gave up 3 bases and J gave up 2 bases, with 12 bases separating them. Germline V gives CDR1 SGHAT, CDR2 FQNNGV.

The CDR3: CASSMRGTGDSGYTF. CDR3 in DNA: TGTGCCAGCAGTATGCGGGGGACAGGGGATTCCGGCTACACCTTC. The chain is built from TRBV6-5 and TRBJ1-2; 10 nucleotides align to TRBD1. CDR1 is MNHEY and CDR2 is SVGAGI in the germline V gene. This CDR3 is built from 15 residues. With 5 bases clipped from V and 8 bases from J, the junction kept 11 bases outside the gene matches.

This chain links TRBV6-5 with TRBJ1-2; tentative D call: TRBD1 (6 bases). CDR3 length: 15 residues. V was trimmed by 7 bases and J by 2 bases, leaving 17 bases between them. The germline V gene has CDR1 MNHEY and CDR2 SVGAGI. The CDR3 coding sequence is TGTGCCAGCAAAGGACAGCGAGTTGAGAACTATGGCTACACCTTC. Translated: CASKGQRVENYGYTF.

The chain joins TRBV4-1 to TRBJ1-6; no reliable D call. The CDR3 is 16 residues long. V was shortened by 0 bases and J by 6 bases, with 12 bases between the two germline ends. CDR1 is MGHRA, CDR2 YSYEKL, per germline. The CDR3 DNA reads TGCGCCAGCAGCCAAGATAGAAGACTTAGTAATTCACCCCTCCACTTT. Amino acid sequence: CASSQDRRLSNSPLHF.